Presented here are 19 T cell receptor beta chains from one specimen sequenced in a study of cytomegalovirus exposure and HLA in healthy donors (dated 2017 in TCRdb). The method behind the library was the immunoSEQ multiplex PCR assay. For the multiplex PCR, a mixture combining 60 forward primers for TCR Vbeta segments and 13 reverse primers for TCR Jbeta segments was used. The source is immuneACCESS, and TCRdb retained only in-frame sequences with V and J called. Part of the clones is not carried over; for the studies checked, unresolved V genes explain less than half of this, and the remainder is unexplained. Here the sample has 150,000 to 200,000 clones; 80% to 85% occur a single time. The ten largest clones represent approximately 0.99% of the sample. Specimen: PBMCs. These receptors were taken from a woman aged 40 to 50 in good health and CMV-seronegative.

V gene TRBV11-2 combines with J gene TRBJ2-2; TRBD1 might be the D (5 bases). Germline V CDR1 and CDR2: SGHAT, FQNNGV. This CDR3 comprises 15 residues. Trimming removed 4 bases at V and 1 base at J, with 10 bases between. The CDR3 nucleotides read TGTGCCAGCAGCTGGTCCCAGGGGAACACCGGGGAGCTGTTTTTT. It yields the protein CASSWSQGNTGELFF.

This clone was seen only a few times. The chain combines TRBV7-9 with TRBJ2-3; TRBD2 matches 9 bases. The J segment lost 6 bases and the V segment lost 7 bases, leaving 5 bases of the junction unmatched. This CDR3 is built from 13 residues. Looked up from germline, CDR1 is SEHNR and CDR2 is FQNEAQ (reference sequence). The CDR3 DNA follows: TGTGCCAGCACTAGCGGGAATCGGGATACGCAGTATTTT. Residues: CASTSGNRDTQYF.

This rearrangement joins TRBV13 to TRBJ2-2; D may be TRBD2 (5 bases). V was cut by 7 bases and J by 2 bases, with 8 bases left in between. CDR3 size: 13 residues. Germline V gene data show CDR1 as PRHDT and CDR2 as FYEKMQ (reference sequence). CDR3 DNA: TGTGCCAGCATTAGCGTCAACACCGGGGAGCTGTTTTTT. Its protein is CASISVNTGELFF.

V is TRBV25-1 and J is TRBJ1-6; TRBD1 is a possible D gene (6 bases). CDR3 length: 14 residues. Germline CDR1 is MGHDK and CDR2 is SYGVNS. The V and J ends lost 7 bases and 3 bases respectively, with 10 bases between them. The CDR3 protein is CASMQGGYNSPLHF. The CDR3 coding sequence is TGTGCCAGCATGCAAGGGGGCTATAATTCACCCCTCCACTTT.

This rearrangement joins TRBV5-1 to TRBJ2-1; 8 bases are shared with TRBD2. The J segment lost 7 bases and the V segment lost 0 bases, leaving 6 bases of the junction unmatched. Germline lookup yields CDR1 SGHRS and CDR2 YFSETQ. The CDR3 runs to 15 residues. The CDR3 coding sequence is TGCGCCAGCAGCTTGGTTGGGACTAGAGCAAATGAGCAGTTCTTC. Translated, it gives CASSLVGTRANEQFF.

This chain uses TRBV13 with TRBJ2-7; 9 positions match TRBD2. The trim removed 5 bases at V and 3 bases at J, leaving 14 bases unmatched. The CDR3 has 17 amino acids. The germline gives CDR1 PRHDT, CDR2 FYEKMQ (reference sequence). The CDR3 region is CASSVGTGLACLYEQYV. In DNA, the CDR3 is TGTGCCAGCAGCGTCGGCACCGGACTAGCGTGTCTCTACGAGCAGTACGTC.

This clone has only one observation. The chain employs TRBV14 and TRBJ1-2, with D perhaps TRBD1 (5 bases). The ends were cut back, 0 bases at V and 7 bases at J, with 12 bases in the middle. The CDR3 has 14 amino acids. Per the germline V gene, CDR1 is SGHDN and CDR2 is FVKESK. CDR3 sequence (DNA): TGTGCCAGCAGCCAAGACTTAGGGGCTGGTGGCTACACCTTC. This sequence encodes CASSQDLGAGGYTF.

This clone was counted only a few times. The CDR3 loop is CASSLKSRVNEQYV. In DNA form, the CDR3 reads TGTGCCAGCAGTTTAAAAAGCAGGGTGAACGAGCAGTACGTC. V is TRBV28 and J is TRBJ2-7; TRBD1 might be the D (5 bases). Germline lookup yields CDR1 MDHEN and CDR2 SYDVKM. Between the trimmed V and J ends, which lost 2 bases and 5 bases, there was a span of 13 bases. This CDR3 spans 14 amino acids.

The chain uses TRBV29-1 and TRBJ2-3; 9 nucleotides agree with TRBD2. Trimming at V came to 4 bases and at J to 9 bases, leaving 11 bases not matched to a gene. In germline, CDR1 is SQVTM, CDR2 ANQGSEA. The CDR3 totals 14 residues. This CDR3 reads CSVGAGGPKGTQYF. The CDR3, as DNA: TGCAGCGTTGGGGCGGGAGGGCCGAAGGGGACGCAGTATTTT.

This chain connects TRBV5-4 to TRBJ2-3; 8 bases fit TRBD1. Germline CDR1 is SGHNT and CDR2 is YYREEE (reference sequence). CDR3 length equals 15 residues. V was pared by 3 bases and J by 0 bases, with 3 bases of the junction left unmatched. In DNA form, the CDR3 reads TGTGCCAGCAGCTCAAGACAGGGGAGCACAGATACGCAGTATTTT. This translates into CASSSRQGSTDTQYF. Complete variable domain (other parts from reference TRBV5-4 and TRBJ2-3): ETGVTQSPTHLIKTRGQQVTLRCSSQSGHNTVSWYQQALGQGPQFIFQYYREEENGRGNFPPRFSGLQFPNYSSELNVNALELDDSALYLCASSSRQGSTDTQYFGPGTRLTVL.

This rearrangement joins TRBV6-5 to TRBJ2-3; 7 bases match TRBD2. There are 15 residues in the CDR3. Germline-derived CDR1 and CDR2 are MNHEY and SVGAGI. J lost 0 bases, V lost 4 bases, and 4 bases had no gene match. DNA of the CDR3: TGTGCCAGCAGTTGGGGAGGGGCTAGCACAGATACGCAGTATTTT. Encoded protein: CASSWGGASTDTQYF.

Only a few counts were recorded for this clone. The chain uses TRBV11-2 and TRBJ2-1; 7 bases map to TRBD1. Looked up from germline, CDR1 is SGHAT and CDR2 is FQNNGV. The CDR3 loop spans 16 amino acids. V was clipped by 2 bases and J by 5 bases; unmatched bases: 9. This CDR3 reads CASSLLGRGLDNEQFF. The CDR3, as DNA: TGTGCCAGCAGCTTATTGGGCAGGGGGTTGGACAATGAGCAGTTCTTC.

This chain uses TRBV5-3 with TRBJ2-7, with 7 bases matching TRBD1. TRBV5-3 is an ORF, with its function uncertain. Trimming at V came to 0 bases and at J to 3 bases, leaving 0 bases not matched to a gene. The CDR3 spans 13 residues. The CDR3 reads CARSLGQGYEQYF. CDR3 nucleotide sequence: TGTGCCAGAAGCTTGGGACAGGGCTACGAGCAGTACTTC.

This clone was detected a few times. The rearrangement links TRBV19 to TRBJ1-5; TRBD1 matches 8 bases. V gave up 3 bases and J gave up 1 base; unmatched junction bases: 5. CDR1 is LNHDA and CDR2 is SQIVND in the germline V gene (reference sequence). This CDR3 has 16 amino acids. The CDR3 bases are TGTGCCAGTAGTATGGGGGACAGGAGGAGCAATCAGCCCCAGCATTTT. Its translation is CASSMGDRRSNQPQHF.

The chain links TRBV2 to TRBJ2-1; 7 bases are a match to TRBD1. The CDR3 runs to 15 residues. Germline CDR1 and CDR2: SNHLY and FYNNEI. The V and J ends lost 1 base and 1 base, in that order; junction bases with no gene match: 1. CDR3 sequence (DNA): TGTGCCAGCAGTGAAGTGGGACAGTCCTACAATGAGCAGTTCTTC. Its translation: CASSEVGQSYNEQFF.

This clone appeared once. V gene TRBV4-3 combines with J gene TRBJ2-3; perhaps TRBD1 as D (6 bases). The germline CDR1 and CDR2 sequences are LGHNA and YSLEER. Deletions cut 0 bases from V and 6 bases from J, with 10 bases between. The CDR3 has 14 amino acids. In DNA form, the CDR3 reads TGCGCCAGCAGCCAAGAACAGGGATGGGATACGCAGTATTTT. It is translated as CASSQEQGWDTQYF.

This clone has only a few counts. The chain employs TRBV2 and TRBJ1-2; D uncertain. There are 13 residues in the CDR3. Per germline, CDR1 SNHLY and CDR2 FYNNEI. Trimming stripped 3 bases from V and 8 bases from J, with 13 bases between. CDR3 DNA: TGTGCCAGCAGTGATCCCCGGGTAAAGGGCTACACCTTC. This encodes CASSDPRVKGYTF.

This clone occurred a few times. The chain couples TRBV4-3 to TRBJ2-3; 10 nucleotides match TRBD1. V was clipped by 1 base and J by 7 bases; unmatched bases: 8. The CDR3 is 16 residues long. Germline lookup yields CDR1 LGHNA and CDR2 YSLEER. The CDR3 reads CASSQARDRGVHTQYF. CDR3 in DNA: TGCGCCAGCAGCCAAGCCCGGGACAGGGGAGTTCATACGCAGTATTTT.

This clone was seen just once. The sample holds other DNA sequences that translate to the same CDR3. The chain couples TRBV19 to TRBJ1-2, with D uncertain. CDR1 is LNHDA, CDR2 SQIVND, per germline (reference sequence). The CDR3 has 11 amino acids. Trimming removed 4 bases at V and 8 bases at J, with 8 bases between. The chain's CDR3 is CASSTPRGYTF. In nucleotides, the CDR3 is TGTGCCAGTAGTACCCCTAGGGGCTACACCTTC.